A single sample is the source of the 25 T cell receptor beta chains below, sequenced in a study of cytomegalovirus exposure and HLA in healthy donors. PCR used 60 Vbeta primers and 13 Jbeta primers. The protocol was immunoSEQ multiplex PCR, while the TCRdb copy is restricted to in-frame clones and leaves out a portion. The table records 150,000 to 200,000 clones, approximately 84% of them present only once. Sequenced sample: PBMCs. These receptors came from a girl less than two years old in good health and CMV-seronegative.

As for this clone: A junction end diverges from the germline sequence, so it may reflect a read error. This chain links TRBV7-9 with TRBJ1-1; D is unresolved. Looked up from germline, CDR1 is SEHNR and CDR2 is FQNEAQ (reference sequence). The CDR3 is 8 residues long. CDR3 amino acids: CSSSLHSF. CDR3 sequence (DNA): TGTTCCAGCAGCCTTCACAGCTTT.

V gene TRBV7-9 combines with J gene TRBJ1-2; D is undetermined. The CDR3 spans 15 residues. Between the trimmed V and J ends, which lost 1 base and 2 bases, there was a span of 11 bases. Germline loops: CDR1 SEHNR, CDR2 FQNEAQ (reference sequence). For the CDR3, the DNA is TGTGCCAGCAGCTTAGGAGTATCGGAGAACTATGGCTACACCTTC. This codes for CASSLGVSENYGYTF.

V gene TRBV5-1 combines with J gene TRBJ2-3; TRBD2 matches 10 bases. Germline loops: CDR1 SGHRS, CDR2 YFSETQ. This CDR3 comprises 17 residues. The trim removed 2 bases at V and 6 bases at J, leaving 12 bases unmatched. The CDR3: CASSFSPPSGGEDTQYF. The CDR3 DNA reads TGCGCCAGCAGCTTTTCCCCTCCTAGCGGGGGAGAGGATACGCAGTATTTT.

V gene TRBV12-5 combines with J gene TRBJ2-1; D is perhaps TRBD1 (6 bases). CDR3 length equals 12 residues. The germline CDR1 and CDR2 sequences are LGHNT and FRNRAP. V was cut by 7 bases and J by 4 bases, with 8 bases left in between. The CDR3: CASAQGYNEQFF. The CDR3 coding sequence is TGTGCTAGTGCCCAGGGGTACAATGAGCAGTTCTTC.

The chain couples TRBV5-1 to TRBJ2-3; 7 nucleotides align to TRBD2. The CDR3 loop spans 16 amino acids. The J segment lost 0 bases and the V segment lost 2 bases, leaving 6 bases of the junction unmatched. Germline V lookup: CDR1 SGHRS, CDR2 YFSETQ. The CDR3 loop reads CASSFASGFSTDTQYF. The CDR3 nucleotides are TGCGCCAGCAGCTTCGCTAGCGGATTTAGCACAGATACGCAGTATTTT.

The chain uses TRBV7-9 and TRBJ1-2, with unresolved D. The CDR3 runs 15 residues. V gave up 5 bases and J gave up 0 bases, with 13 bases separating them. Germline V gene data show CDR1 as SEHNR and CDR2 as FQNEAQ (reference sequence). The CDR3 coding sequence is TGTGCCAGCAGCCCCTATAGCACTTCTAACTATGGCTACACCTTC. Translation gives CASSPYSTSNYGYTF. Drawing the rest from reference TRBV7-9 and TRBJ1-2, the complete variable domain is DTGVSQNPRHKITKRGQNVTFRCDPISEHNRLYWYRQTLGQGPEFLTYFQNEAQLEKSRLLSDRFSAERPKGSFSTLEIQRTEQGDSAMYLCASSPYSTSNYGYTFGSGTRLTVV.

CDR3 sequence: CASGQGTTEAFF. DNA of the CDR3: TGTGCCAGTGGACAGGGGACCACTGAAGCTTTCTTT. This rearrangement joins TRBV19 to TRBJ1-1; the match to TRBD1 covers 9 bases. Germline CDR1 and CDR2: LNHDA and SQIVND (reference sequence). The CDR3 consists of 12 residues. V shed 8 bases and J 4 bases; nucleotides not matched to a gene: 2.

The chain joins TRBV5-1 to TRBJ2-3; D gene ambiguous. Trimming removed 4 bases from V and 5 bases from J, with 8 bases in between. Germline assignment: CDR1 SGHRS and CDR2 YFSETQ. This CDR3 comprises 12 residues. The CDR3: CASSPRGDTQYF. The CDR3 DNA is TGCGCCAGCAGCCCGCGCGGAGATACGCAGTATTTT.

The chain uses TRBV5-4 and TRBJ2-3; 9 bases line up with TRBD2. Trimming at V came to 4 bases and at J to 2 bases, leaving 8 bases not matched to a gene. This CDR3 comprises 16 residues. The germline V gene encodes CDR1 SGHNT and CDR2 YYREEE (reference sequence). The CDR3 region is CASSPSKRGDTDTQYF. The CDR3 DNA is TGTGCCAGCAGCCCCTCGAAGCGGGGGGACACAGATACGCAGTATTTT.

This clone is a singleton in its sample. The rearrangement links TRBV4-1 to TRBJ2-7; D ambiguous. Trimming took 4 bases from V and 0 from J, leaving 13 bases between them. CDR3 length equals 15 residues. Germline CDR1 is MGHRA and CDR2 is YSYEKL. The CDR3 loop is CASSPKTSPSYEQYF. The DNA for the CDR3 is TGCGCCAGCAGCCCTAAGACATCACCCTCCTACGAGCAGTACTTC.

The chain couples TRBV11-1 to TRBJ2-3, with TRBD1 identical over 7 bases. Trimming removed 3 bases from V and 5 bases from J; junction bases left unmatched: 5. The CDR3 contains 14 residues. CDR1 is SGHAT, CDR2 FQDESV, per germline (reference sequence). CDR3 sequence (DNA): TGTGCCAGCAGCTTGGACAGGTATGGAGATACGCAGTATTTT. Protein: CASSLDRYGDTQYF.

J is TRBJ2-3 and V is TRBV13, with 7 bases matching TRBD2. The CDR3 sequence is 13 residues long. Germline V gene sequence: CDR1 PRHDT, CDR2 FYEKMQ (reference sequence). J lost 3 bases, V lost 8 bases, and 5 bases had no gene match. DNA for the CDR3: TGTGCCAGCCGGCCAGCGGGGACAGATACGCAGTATTTT. Amino acids: CASRPAGTDTQYF.

The chain recombines TRBV2 with TRBJ2-1, with 11 bases aligning to TRBD2. Germline values: CDR1 SNHLY, CDR2 FYNNEI. Losses at the gene ends were 6 bases for V and 7 bases for J; bases not matched to a gene: 8. The CDR3 has 15 residues. The chain's CDR3 is CASSATSGVTNEQFF. CDR3 DNA sequence: TGTGCCAGCAGCGCGACTAGCGGGGTCACGAATGAGCAGTTCTTC.

The rearrangement links TRBV6-4 to TRBJ2-1, with D possibly matching TRBD2 (5 bases). Germline V gives CDR1 MRHNA, CDR2 SNTAGT. Trimming cost V 0 bases and J 7 bases, with 16 bases left between them. This CDR3 has 16 residues. CDR3: CASSDSVTRARNEQFF. CDR3 in DNA: TGTGCCAGCAGTGACTCAGTCACTAGGGCGCGTAATGAGCAGTTCTTC.

V and J are TRBV29-1 and TRBJ1-2; 7 bases are a match to TRBD1. The CDR3 sequence is 16 residues long. Trimming at V came to 5 bases and at J to 0 bases, leaving 12 bases not matched to a gene. The germline V gene has CDR1 SQVTM and CDR2 ANQGSEA. The CDR3 loop reads CSVTSRTGGANYGYTF. Here the CDR3 DNA reads TGCAGCGTTACTTCTCGGACAGGTGGAGCTAACTATGGCTACACCTTC.

V and J are TRBV4-3 and TRBJ2-1, with D perhaps matching TRBD1 (6 bases). There are 13 residues in the CDR3. Looked up from germline, CDR1 is LGHNA and CDR2 is YSLEER. Trimming stripped 3 bases from V and 6 bases from J, with 9 bases between. Here the CDR3 DNA reads TGCGCCAGCAGCCAGACCAGGGGCAATGAGCAGTTCTTC. Its protein product is CASSQTRGNEQFF.

The rearrangement uses TRBV5-4 and TRBJ2-3; possible D gene TRBD2, 7 bases. The V gene lost 1 base and the J gene lost 0 bases, with 12 bases spanning the gap. The CDR3 is 16 amino acids. The germline V gene encodes CDR1 SGHNT and CDR2 YYREEE (reference sequence). The CDR3 region is CASSLRRGGSTDTQYF. Written as DNA, the CDR3 is TGTGCCAGCAGCTTGAGGCGCGGGGGCAGCACAGATACGCAGTATTTT. Full variable domain (outside the CDR3, taken from reference TRBV5-4 and TRBJ2-3): ETGVTQSPTHLIKTRGQQVTLRCSSQSGHNTVSWYQQALGQGPQFIFQYYREEENGRGNFPPRFSGLQFPNYSSELNVNALELDDSALYLCASSLRRGGSTDTQYFGPGTRLTVL.

Comments on this clone: Distinct nucleotide sequences in the sample also encode this CDR3. The chain employs TRBV6-5 and TRBJ1-4; TRBD1 might be the D (6 bases). The V gene lost 3 bases and the J gene lost 5 bases, with 7 bases spanning the gap. The CDR3 loop spans 13 amino acids. Germline V gives CDR1 MNHEY, CDR2 SVGAGI. This CDR3 is CASSYTGNEKLFF. The CDR3 DNA reads TGTGCCAGCAGTTATACAGGGAATGAAAAACTGTTTTTT.

This chain uses TRBV19 with TRBJ2-1; D is perhaps TRBD2 (5 bases). There are 13 residues in the CDR3. The germline CDR1 and CDR2 sequences are LNHDA and SQIVND (reference sequence). V dropped 7 bases and J dropped 3 bases, with 10 bases sitting between them. CDR3 residues: CASMEDGYNEQFF. DNA of the CDR3: TGTGCCAGTATGGAGGATGGCTACAATGAGCAGTTCTTC.

This sequence joins TRBV25-1 and TRBJ1-2; D is perhaps TRBD1 (5 bases). The germline CDR1 and CDR2 sequences are MGHDK and SYGVNS. Trimming stripped 4 bases from V and 5 bases from J, with 11 bases between. The CDR3 totals 13 residues. The CDR3 region has the DNA TGTGCCAGCAGTGCAGGGACTTTATATGGCTACACCTTC. This gives the protein CASSAGTLYGYTF.

The chain employs TRBV7-2 and TRBJ1-5; 7 nucleotides match TRBD1. The CDR3 sequence is 15 residues long. V lost 0 bases to trimming and J lost 5 bases; unmatched junction nucleotides: 4. Germline V gene data show CDR1 as SGHTA and CDR2 as FQGNSA. CDR3 in amino acids: CASSLARGLHQPQHF. CDR3 sequence (DNA): TGTGCCAGCAGCTTAGCCAGGGGGTTGCATCAGCCCCAGCATTTT.

This chain links TRBV5-1 with TRBJ1-4; TRBD1 aligns across 9 bases. The CDR3 is 14 residues long. CDR1 and CDR2 from the germline V gene are SGHRS and YFSETQ. V dropped 1 base and J dropped 8; count of bases not matched to a gene: 3. The CDR3 region is CASSLTGGMEKLFF. The DNA for the CDR3 is TGCGCCAGCAGCTTGACAGGGGGCATGGAAAAACTGTTTTTT.

This clone was detected once. V usage is TRBV7-9 and J usage is TRBJ1-1, with D possibly being TRBD1 (6 bases). The CDR3 runs to 19 residues. V was shortened by 1 base and J by 1 base, with 22 bases between the two germline ends. Germline V gene lookup returns CDR1 SEHNR and CDR2 FQNEAQ (reference sequence). The CDR3 nucleotides read TGTGCCAGCAGCTTAGTAGGGGGACCCCAATTGAAATCGAACACTGAAGCTTTCTTT. Translated: CASSLVGGPQLKSNTEAFF.

This chain uses TRBV5-4 with TRBJ2-7; tentative D call: TRBD2 (5 bases). Trimming took off 0 bases at V and 0 bases at J, with 7 bases between the two ends. Germline V gives CDR1 SGHNT, CDR2 YYREEE (reference sequence). The CDR3 spans 14 residues. The CDR3 coding sequence is TGTGCCAGCAGCTTGGAAGAGGGCTCCTACGAGCAGTACTTC. It is translated as CASSLEEGSYEQYF.

The gene calls are TRBV4-2 and TRBJ2-5, with D possibly being TRBD1 (6 bases). The CDR3 covers 14 residues. Germline CDR1 reads LGHNA; CDR2 reads YNFKEQ. With 1 base removed from V and 5 bases from J, the gap between germline ends came to 11 bases. The chain's CDR3 is CASSQATGWETQYF. CDR3 nucleotide sequence: TGTGCCAGCAGCCAAGCGACAGGCTGGGAGACCCAGTACTTC.